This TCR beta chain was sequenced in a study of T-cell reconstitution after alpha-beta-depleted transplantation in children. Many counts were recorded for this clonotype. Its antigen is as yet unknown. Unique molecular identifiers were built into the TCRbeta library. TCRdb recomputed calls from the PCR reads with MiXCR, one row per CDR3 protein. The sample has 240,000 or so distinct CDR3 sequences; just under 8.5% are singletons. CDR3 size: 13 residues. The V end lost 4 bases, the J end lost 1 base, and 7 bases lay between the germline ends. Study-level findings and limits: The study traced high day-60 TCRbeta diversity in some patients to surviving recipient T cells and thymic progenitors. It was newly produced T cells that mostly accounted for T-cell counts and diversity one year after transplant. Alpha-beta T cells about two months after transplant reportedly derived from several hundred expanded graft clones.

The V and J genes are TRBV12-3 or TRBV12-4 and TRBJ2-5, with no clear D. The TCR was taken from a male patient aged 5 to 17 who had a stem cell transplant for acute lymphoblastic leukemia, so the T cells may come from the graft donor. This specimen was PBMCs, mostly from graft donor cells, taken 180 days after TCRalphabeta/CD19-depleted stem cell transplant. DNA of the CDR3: TGTGCCAGCAGTTCCTGGTCCCAAGAGACCCAGTACTTC. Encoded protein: CASSSWSQETQYF.